Listed here are 3 T cell receptor beta chains from one sample, sequenced in a study of OX40 agonist ivuxolimab in advanced cancers. Sequenced by immunoSEQ multiplex PCR; TCRdb stores in-frame clones only, minus some. The table records fewer than 45,000 clones, 85% to 90% of them present only once. Sequencing was performed on CD4+ or CD8+ T cells sorted from blood, taken in a trial of the OX40 agonist ivuxolimab. These receptors were obtained from an adult with an advanced solid tumor such as melanoma, head and neck, liver or kidney cancer.

The chain recombines TRBV11-2 with TRBJ2-6, with D tentatively TRBD1 or TRBD2 (5 bases each). The CDR3 consists of 18 residues. V lost 5 bases and J lost 0, with 17 bases in between. Germline CDR1 reads SGHAT; CDR2 reads FQNNGV. CDR3 protein: CASSPRGLRLSGANVLTF. In DNA form, the CDR3 reads TGTGCCAGCAGCCCCCGGGGCCTGCGACTCTCTGGGGCCAACGTCCTGACTTTC.

V gene TRBV28 combines with J gene TRBJ2-2, with D unclear. Trimming shortened V by 6 bases and J by 1 base, and 12 bases separated the two germline ends. This CDR3 comprises 15 residues. The V gene's germline CDR1 is MDHEN and CDR2 SYDVKM. In nucleotides, the CDR3 is TGTGCCAGCAGCCTGGTTTCGAAGAACACCGGGGAGCTGTTTTTT. It codes for CASSLVSKNTGELFF.

The chain recombines TRBV5-1 with TRBJ1-5, with a possible D match to TRBD1 (5 bases). The V gene lost 4 bases and the J gene lost 5 bases, with 13 bases spanning the gap. From germline, CDR1 is SGHRS and CDR2 YFSETQ. This CDR3 spans 14 amino acids. CDR3 loop: CASSMRGGHQPQHF. The DNA of the CDR3 is TGCGCCAGCAGCATGAGGGGAGGGCATCAGCCCCAGCATTTT.